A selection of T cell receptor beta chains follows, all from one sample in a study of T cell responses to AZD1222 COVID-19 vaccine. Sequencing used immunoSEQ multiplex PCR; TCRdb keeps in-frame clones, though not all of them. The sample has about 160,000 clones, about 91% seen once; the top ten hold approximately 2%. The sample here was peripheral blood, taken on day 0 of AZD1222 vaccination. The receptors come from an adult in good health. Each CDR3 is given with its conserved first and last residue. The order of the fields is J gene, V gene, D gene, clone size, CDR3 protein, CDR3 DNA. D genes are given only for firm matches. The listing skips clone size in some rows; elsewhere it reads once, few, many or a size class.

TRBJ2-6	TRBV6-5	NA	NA	CASSPTHSGANVLTF	TGTGCCAGCAGCCCCACACACTCTGGGGCCAACGTCCTGACTTTC
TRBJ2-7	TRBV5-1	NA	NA	CASSGAGTHAYEQYF	TGCGCCAGCAGCGGAGCCGGGACCCACGCCTACGAGCAGTACTTC
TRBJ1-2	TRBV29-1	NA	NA	CSVKGSNYGYTF	TGCAGCGTTAAGGGTAGTAACTATGGCTACACCTTC
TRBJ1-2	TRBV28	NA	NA	CASSSPGEGFNYGYTF	TGTGCCAGCAGTTCCCCCGGGGAGGGATTCAACTATGGCTACACCTTC
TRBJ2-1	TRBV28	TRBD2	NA	CASSSTSGVAYNEQFF	TGTGCCAGCAGTTCCACTAGCGGGGTGGCCTACAATGAGCAGTTCTTC
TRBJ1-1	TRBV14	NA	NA	CASSPHDGQNTEAFF	TGTGCCAGCAGCCCTCATGACGGCCAAAACACTGAAGCTTTCTTT
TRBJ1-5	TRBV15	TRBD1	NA	CATSRDGQGGQPQHF	TGTGCCACCAGCAGAGATGGACAGGGCGGTCAGCCCCAGCATTTT
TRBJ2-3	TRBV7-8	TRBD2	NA	CASSLRGGGTRTDTQYF	TGTGCCAGCAGCCTCCGCGGCGGGGGGACCCGCACAGATACGCAGTATTTT
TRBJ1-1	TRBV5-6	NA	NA	CASRPGTVNTEAFF	TGTGCCAGCAGGCCCGGGACGGTGAACACTGAAGCTTTCTTT
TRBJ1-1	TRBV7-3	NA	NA	CASSARPTLDTEAFF	TGTGCCAGCAGCGCGAGACCGACCTTGGACACTGAAGCTTTCTTT
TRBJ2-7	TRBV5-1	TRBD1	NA	CASGPVGTAYEQYF	TGCGCCAGCGGCCCTGTCGGGACAGCTTACGAGCAGTACTTC
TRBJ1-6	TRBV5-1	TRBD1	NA	CASSLGGQGLNDSPLHF	TGCGCCAGCAGCTTGGGGGGACAGGGTCTGAATGATTCACCCCTCCACTTT
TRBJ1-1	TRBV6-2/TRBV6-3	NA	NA	CASSYWGPEAFF	TGTGCCAGCAGTTACTGGGGACCTGAAGCTTTCTTT
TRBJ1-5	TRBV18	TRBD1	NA	CASSIDRGDNQPQHF	TGTGCCAGCTCAATCGACAGGGGGGACAATCAGCCCCAGCATTTT
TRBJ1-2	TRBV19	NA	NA	CASRTTGRDYGYTF	TGTGCCAGTAGGACGACCGGGCGGGACTATGGCTACACCTTC
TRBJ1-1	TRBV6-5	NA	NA	CASSLGGPNTEAFF	TGTGCCAGCAGTTTGGGGGGGCCGAACACTGAAGCTTTCTTT
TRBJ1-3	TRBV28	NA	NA	CASSFSRNTIYF	TGTGCCAGCAGTTTCAGCAGGAACACCATATATTTT
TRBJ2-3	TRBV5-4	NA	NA	CASSLVDTGGTDTQYF	TGTGCCAGCAGCTTGGTGGACACGGGGGGCACAGATACGCAGTATTTT
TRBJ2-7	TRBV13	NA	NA	CASSSSGEQYF	TGTGCCAGCAGCTCGAGCGGCGAGCAGTACTTC
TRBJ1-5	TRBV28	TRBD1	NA	CASRGSGGTQPQHF	TGTGCCAGCAGGGGGTCAGGGGGCACTCAGCCCCAGCATTTT
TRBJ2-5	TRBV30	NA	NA	CAWSPYRGLRETQYF	TGTGCCTGGTCTCCTTACCGGGGTTTAAGGGAGACCCAGTACTTC
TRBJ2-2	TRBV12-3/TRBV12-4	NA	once	CASSLGTGELFF	TGTGCCAGCAGTTTGGGCACCGGGGAGCTGTTTTTT
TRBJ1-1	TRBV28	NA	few	CASSLFGGNTEAFF	TGTGCCAGCAGTTTATTTGGTGGGAACACTGAAGCTTTCTTT